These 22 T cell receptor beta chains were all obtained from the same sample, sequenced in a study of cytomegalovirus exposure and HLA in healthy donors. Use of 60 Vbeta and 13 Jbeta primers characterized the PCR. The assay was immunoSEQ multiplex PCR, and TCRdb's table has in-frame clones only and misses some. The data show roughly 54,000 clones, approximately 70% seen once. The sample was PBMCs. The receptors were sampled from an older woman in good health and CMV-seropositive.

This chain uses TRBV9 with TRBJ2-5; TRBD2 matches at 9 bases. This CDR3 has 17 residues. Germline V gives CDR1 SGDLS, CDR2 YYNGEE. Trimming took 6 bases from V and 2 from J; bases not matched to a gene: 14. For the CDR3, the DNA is TGTGCCAGCACCCCCGGGGGGTCTAGCGGGGTACAAGAGACCCAGTACTTC. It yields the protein CASTPGGSSGVQETQYF.

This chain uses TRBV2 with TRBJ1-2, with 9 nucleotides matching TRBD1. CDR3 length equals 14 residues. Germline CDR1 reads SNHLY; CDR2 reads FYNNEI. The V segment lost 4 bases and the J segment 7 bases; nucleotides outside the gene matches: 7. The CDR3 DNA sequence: TGTGCCAGCAGTGGAATCGAGACAGGGGGTGGCTACACCTTC. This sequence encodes CASSGIETGGGYTF.

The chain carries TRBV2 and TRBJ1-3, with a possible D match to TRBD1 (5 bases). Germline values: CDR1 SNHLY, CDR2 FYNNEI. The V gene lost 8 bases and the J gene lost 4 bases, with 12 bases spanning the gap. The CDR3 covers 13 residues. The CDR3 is CASGRGDGNTIYF. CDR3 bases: TGTGCCAGCGGGAGGGGTGACGGAAACACCATATATTTT.

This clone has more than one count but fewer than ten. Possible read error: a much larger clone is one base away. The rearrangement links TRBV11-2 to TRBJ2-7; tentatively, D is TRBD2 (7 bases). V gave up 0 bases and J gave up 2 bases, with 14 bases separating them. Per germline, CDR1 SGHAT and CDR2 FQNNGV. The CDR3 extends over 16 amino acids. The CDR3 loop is CASSLEFGGAPYEQYF. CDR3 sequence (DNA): TGTGCCAGCAGCTTAGAGTTTGGGGGGGCCCCCTACGAGCAGTACTTC.

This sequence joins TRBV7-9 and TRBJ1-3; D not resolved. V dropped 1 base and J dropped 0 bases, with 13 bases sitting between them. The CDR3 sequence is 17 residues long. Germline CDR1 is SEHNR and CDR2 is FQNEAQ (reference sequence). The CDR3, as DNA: TGTGCCAGCAGCTTAGGTGCAGGAGGCTACTCTGGAAACACCATATATTTT. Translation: CASSLGAGGYSGNTIYF. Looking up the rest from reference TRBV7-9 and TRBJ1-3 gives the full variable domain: DTGVSQNPRHKITKRGQNVTFRCDPISEHNRLYWYRQTLGQGPEFLTYFQNEAQLEKSRLLSDRFSAERPKGSFSTLEIQRTEQGDSAMYLCASSLGAGGYSGNTIYFGEGSWLTVV.

As DNA, the CDR3 is TGTGCCAGCAGAACCGGACAGGGCGCGAATCAGCCCCAGCATTTT. Its translation is CASRTGQGANQPQHF. The J gene is TRBJ1-5, the V gene TRBV5-8, with 8 bases lining up with TRBD1. CDR3 size: 15 residues. Trimming cost V 5 bases and J 4 bases; bases outside gene matches: 8. Germline V lookup: CDR1 SGHTS, CDR2 YDEGEE.

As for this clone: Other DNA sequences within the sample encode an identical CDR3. CDR3 sequence: CASSFSGTGSGYTF. The CDR3 DNA reads TGTGCCAGCAGTTTCTCCGGGACAGGGAGTGGCTACACCTTC. This sequence joins TRBV5-4 and TRBJ1-2; 9 bases agree with TRBD1. The V gene end was trimmed by 5 bases and the J gene end by 7 bases; junction bases not matched to a gene: 9. Germline V gives CDR1 SGHNT, CDR2 YYREEE (reference sequence). This CDR3 is built from 14 residues.

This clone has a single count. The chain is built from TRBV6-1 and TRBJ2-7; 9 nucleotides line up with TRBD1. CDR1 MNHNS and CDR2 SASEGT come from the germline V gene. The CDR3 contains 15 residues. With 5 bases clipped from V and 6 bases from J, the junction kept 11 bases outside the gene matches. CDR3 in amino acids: CASSSHPGQGTEQYF. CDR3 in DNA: TGTGCCAGCAGTTCCCACCCGGGACAGGGTACCGAGCAGTACTTC.

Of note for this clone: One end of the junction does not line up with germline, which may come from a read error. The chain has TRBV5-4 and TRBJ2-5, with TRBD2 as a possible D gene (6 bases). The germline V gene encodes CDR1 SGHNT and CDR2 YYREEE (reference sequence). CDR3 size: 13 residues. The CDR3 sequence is CASSSVGGEAQYF. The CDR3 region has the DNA TGTGCCAGCAGCTCGGTGGGGGGAGAGGCCCAGTACTTC.

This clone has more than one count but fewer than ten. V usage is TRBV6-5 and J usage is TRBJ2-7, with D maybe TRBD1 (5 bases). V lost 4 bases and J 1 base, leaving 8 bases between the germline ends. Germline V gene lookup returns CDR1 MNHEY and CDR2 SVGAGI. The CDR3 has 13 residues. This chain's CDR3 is CASSSQGSYEQYF. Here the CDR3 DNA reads TGTGCCAGCAGTTCCCAGGGTTCCTACGAGCAGTACTTC.

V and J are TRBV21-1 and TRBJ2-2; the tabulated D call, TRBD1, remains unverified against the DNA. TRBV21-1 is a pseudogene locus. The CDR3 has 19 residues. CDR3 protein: CGAASSRDRGDTNTGELFF. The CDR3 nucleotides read TGTGGTGCGGCCAGCTCCCGGGACAGGGGGGATACGAACACCGGGGAGCTGTTTTTT.

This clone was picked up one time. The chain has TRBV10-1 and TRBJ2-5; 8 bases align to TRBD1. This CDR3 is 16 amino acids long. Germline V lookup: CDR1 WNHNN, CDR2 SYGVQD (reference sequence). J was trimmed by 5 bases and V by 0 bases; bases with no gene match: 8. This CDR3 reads CASSESGAGGLETQYF. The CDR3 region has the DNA TGCGCCAGCAGTGAGTCGGGAGCAGGGGGCTTGGAGACCCAGTACTTC.

CDR3 in amino acids: CASSAEGAPYGYTF. CDR3 nucleotides: TGTGCCAGCAGCGCCGAGGGGGCCCCATATGGCTACACCTTC. The rearrangement uses TRBV9 and TRBJ1-2; 7 bases match TRBD1. There are 14 residues in the CDR3. The germline gives CDR1 SGDLS, CDR2 YYNGEE. Germline trimming cut 3 bases from V and 5 bases from J; bases unmatched to any gene: 7.

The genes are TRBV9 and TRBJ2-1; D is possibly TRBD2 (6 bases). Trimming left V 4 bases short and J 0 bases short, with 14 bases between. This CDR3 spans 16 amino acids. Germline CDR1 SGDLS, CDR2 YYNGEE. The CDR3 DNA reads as TGTGCCAGCAGCACAACCCCCGGGGGCTCCTACAATGAGCAGTTCTTC. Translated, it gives CASSTTPGGSYNEQFF.

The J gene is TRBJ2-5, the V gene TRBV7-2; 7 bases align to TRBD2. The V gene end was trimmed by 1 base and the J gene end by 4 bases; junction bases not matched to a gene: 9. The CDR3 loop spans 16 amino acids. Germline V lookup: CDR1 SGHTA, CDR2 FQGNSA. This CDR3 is CASSLVGHPGGETQYF. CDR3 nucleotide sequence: TGTGCCAGCAGCTTAGTTGGCCACCCGGGGGGAGAGACCCAGTACTTC.

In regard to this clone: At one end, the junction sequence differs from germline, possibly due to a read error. The CDR3 is CSARDPGHSYF. For the CDR3, the DNA is TGCAGTGCTAGAGATCCGGGACACTCATACTTC. V usage is TRBV20-1 and J usage is TRBJ1-2, with a weak D call TRBD1 (6 bases). Looked up from germline, CDR1 is DFQATT and CDR2 is SNEGSKA (reference sequence). The CDR3 is 11 residues long.

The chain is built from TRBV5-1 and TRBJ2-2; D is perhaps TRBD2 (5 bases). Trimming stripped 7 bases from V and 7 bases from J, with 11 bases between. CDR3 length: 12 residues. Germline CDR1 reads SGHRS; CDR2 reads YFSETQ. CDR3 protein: CASYPGVGELFF. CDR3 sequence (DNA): TGCGCCAGCTACCCCGGGGTCGGGGAGCTGTTTTTT.

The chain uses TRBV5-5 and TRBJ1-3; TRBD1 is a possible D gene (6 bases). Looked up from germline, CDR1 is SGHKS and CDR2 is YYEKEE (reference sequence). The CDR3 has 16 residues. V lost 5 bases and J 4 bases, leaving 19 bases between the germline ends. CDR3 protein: CASSRQESASGNTIYF. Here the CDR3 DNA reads TGTGCCAGCAGTCGACAGGAGTCAGCTTCCGGAAACACCATATATTTT.

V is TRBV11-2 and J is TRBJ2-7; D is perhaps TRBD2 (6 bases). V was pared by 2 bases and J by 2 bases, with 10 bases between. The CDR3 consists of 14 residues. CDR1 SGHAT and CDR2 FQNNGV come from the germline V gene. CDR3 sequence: CASSLYPSAYEQYF. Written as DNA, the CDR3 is TGTGCCAGCAGCTTATATCCTAGCGCCTACGAGCAGTACTTC.

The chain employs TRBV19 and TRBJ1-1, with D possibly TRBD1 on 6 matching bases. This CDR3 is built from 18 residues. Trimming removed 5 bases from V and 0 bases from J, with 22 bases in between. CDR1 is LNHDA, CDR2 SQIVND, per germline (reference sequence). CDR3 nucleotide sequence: TGTGCCAGTAGTCAACCGGAGAAGGGAAGGGGGATGAACACTGAAGCTTTCTTT. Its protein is CASSQPEKGRGMNTEAFF. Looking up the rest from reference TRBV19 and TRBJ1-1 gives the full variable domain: DGGITQSPKYLFRKEGQNVTLSCEQNLNHDAMYWYRQDPGQGLRLIYYSQIVNDFQKGDIAEGYSVSREKKESFPLTVTSAQKNPTAFYLCASSQPEKGRGMNTEAFFGQGTRLTVV.

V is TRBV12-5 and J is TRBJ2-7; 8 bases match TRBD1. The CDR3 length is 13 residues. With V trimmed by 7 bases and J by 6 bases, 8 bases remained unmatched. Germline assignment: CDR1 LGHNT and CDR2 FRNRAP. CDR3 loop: CASVADRGSEQYF. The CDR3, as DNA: TGTGCTAGTGTCGCCGACAGGGGCTCCGAGCAGTACTTC.

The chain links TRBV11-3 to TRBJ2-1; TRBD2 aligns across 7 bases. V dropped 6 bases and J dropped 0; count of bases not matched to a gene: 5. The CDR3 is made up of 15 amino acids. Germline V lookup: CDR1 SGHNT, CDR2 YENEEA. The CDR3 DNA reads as TGTGCCAGCAGTTCTAGCGGTAGCTCCTACAATGAGCAGTTCTTC. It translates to CASSSSGSSYNEQFF. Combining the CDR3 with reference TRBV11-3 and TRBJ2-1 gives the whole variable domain EAGVVQSPRYKIIEKKQPVAFWCNPISGHNTLYWYLQNLGQGPELLIRYENEEAVDDSQLPKDRFSAERLKGVDSTLKIQPAELGDSAVYLCASSSSGSSYNEQFFGPGTRLTVL.